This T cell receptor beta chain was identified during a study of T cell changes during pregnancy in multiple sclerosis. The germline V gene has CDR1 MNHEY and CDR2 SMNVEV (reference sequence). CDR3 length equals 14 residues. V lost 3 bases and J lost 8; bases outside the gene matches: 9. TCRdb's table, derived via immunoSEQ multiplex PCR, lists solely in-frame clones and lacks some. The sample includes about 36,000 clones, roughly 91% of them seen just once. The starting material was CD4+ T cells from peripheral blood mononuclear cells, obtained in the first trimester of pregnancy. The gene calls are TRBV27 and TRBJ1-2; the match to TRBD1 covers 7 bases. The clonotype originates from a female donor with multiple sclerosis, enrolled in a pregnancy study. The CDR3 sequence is CASSFRTGSRGYTF. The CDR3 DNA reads TGTGCCAGCAGTTTTAGGACAGGTTCGCGAGGCTACACCTTC.